This T cell receptor beta chain originates from a study of blood T cell dynamics during melanoma immunotherapy. The time point was: pre-treatment baseline. The CDR3 sequence is 13 residues long. From germline, CDR1 is ENHRY and CDR2 SYGVKD. The V end lost 6 bases, the J end lost 3 bases, and 11 bases lay between the germline ends. The method was immunoSEQ multiplex PCR; TCRdb's version includes in-frame clones alone and lacks a portion of them. The data show 8,500 to 14,000 clones, around four fifths seen once. The rearrangement joins TRBV10-3 to TRBJ1-2; a weak D match, TRBD1 (6 bases). The sequence was obtained from a human donor with melanoma. This material consisted of blood, taken from a patient treated with checkpoint blockade. For the CDR3, the DNA is TGTGCCATCAGGGACAGTGGGGACTATGGCTACACCTTC. Encoded protein: CAIRDSGDYGYTF.